This TCR beta chain was recovered during a study of blood T cell repertoires in COVID-19. Participants were placed into cohorts based on the clinical history they reported. Cohort 3 recovery required two negative PCRs, clearance, or symptom resolution. Authors' methods: Reference gene primer amplification yielded estimated nucleated cell counts. Libraries were prepared by immunoSEQ multiplex PCR; TCRdb keeps only in-frame clonotypes and omits some of them. The V and J calls and the clone size are those of that table, but D and trimming were determined from the DNA. The table shows approximately 480,000 clones, with around 90% occurring only once. CDR3 length: 16 amino acids. The germline V and J ends were trimmed by 2 bases and 4 bases, with 17 bases remaining between them. The germline CDR1 and CDR2 sequences are MNHEY and SVGAGI.

Sequencing was done on a sample of PBMCs or T cells enriched from blood (not recorded which). V and J are TRBV6-5 and TRBJ1-1, with D tentatively TRBD1 (5 bases). This receptor was obtained from a woman aged 18-29 years who had recovered from COVID-19. CDR3: CASSYPGKGKGTEAFF. The CDR3 DNA is TGTGCCAGCAGTTACCCTGGAAAGGGGAAGGGCACTGAAGCTTTCTTT.